These 16 T cell receptor beta chains share one sample of origin, sequenced in a study of T cell responses to AZD1222 COVID-19 vaccine. Sequencing used immunoSEQ multiplex PCR; TCRdb keeps in-frame clones, though not all of them. The data contain approximately 170,000 clones, 75% to 90% of them singletons. The source was peripheral blood, collected on day 0 of AZD1222 vaccination. These receptor sequences come from an adult in good health.

The chain couples TRBV5-6 to TRBJ2-5; TRBD2 is a possible D gene (6 bases). There are 13 residues in the CDR3. Trimming shortened V by 0 bases and J by 4 bases, and 7 bases separated the two germline ends. Per germline, CDR1 SGHDT and CDR2 YYEEEE. The CDR3 nucleotides read TGTGCCAGCAGCTTGGAGGGAGGAGAGACCCAGTACTTC. This translates into CASSLEGGETQYF.

This chain connects TRBV25-1 to TRBJ2-7; possible D gene TRBD2, 6 bases. Trimming removed 4 bases from V and 3 bases from J, with 13 bases in between. The CDR3 spans 14 residues. Germline CDR1 reads MGHDK; CDR2 reads SYGVNS. CDR3 nucleotide sequence: TGTGCCAGCAGTGGCGGGGCCATATTCTACGAGCAGTACTTC. This encodes CASSGGAIFYEQYF.

The chain couples TRBV21-1 to TRBJ1-6. TRBV21-1 is a pseudogene segment. The CDR3 spans 17 residues. CDR3 nucleotides: TGTGCCAGCAGCAAAGGCGGGGGGGGCTACTATAATTCACCCCTCCACTTT. It codes for CASSKGGGGYYNSPLHF.

This chain joins TRBV11-3 and TRBJ2-3, with D possibly matching TRBD1 (6 bases). The CDR3 contains 14 residues. V lost 0 bases and J lost 4, with 8 bases in between. Per the germline V gene, CDR1 is SGHNT and CDR2 is YENEEA. The chain's CDR3 is CASSLDPGADTQYF. The CDR3 nucleotides read TGTGCCAGCAGCTTAGACCCAGGGGCAGATACGCAGTATTTT.

This clone showed up just once. The chain is built from TRBV11-2 and TRBJ1-5; D not certain. This CDR3 has 15 amino acids. V was trimmed by 3 bases and J by 6 bases, leaving 15 bases between them. The germline V gene has CDR1 SGHAT and CDR2 FQNNGV. In nucleotides, the CDR3 is TGTGCCAGCAGCTTGGGCCCCGCATTATCTCAGCCCCAGCATTTT. This translates into CASSLGPALSQPQHF. Full variable domain (rest looked up from reference TRBV11-2 and TRBJ1-5): EAGVAQSPRYKIIEKRQSVAFWCNPISGHATLYWYQQILGQGPKLLIQFQNNGVVDDSQLPKDRFSAERLKGVDSTLKIQPAKLEDSAVYLCASSLGPALSQPQHFGDGTRLSIL.

The chain recombines TRBV6-5 with TRBJ1-2; TRBD1 matches 7 bases. This CDR3 contains 13 residues. From germline, CDR1 is MNHEY and CDR2 SVGAGI. V gave up 2 bases and J gave up 4 bases; unmatched junction bases: 1. DNA of the CDR3: TGTGCCAGCAGTTACAGGGACAGCTATGGCTACACCTTC. It specifies CASSYRDSYGYTF.

The V gene is TRBV7-8, the J gene TRBJ2-5; D gene unclear. The CDR3 consists of 14 residues. Germline assignment: CDR1 SGHVS and CDR2 FQNEAQ. Trimming stripped 2 bases from V and 5 bases from J, with 12 bases between. The CDR3 is CASSLLSIKETQYF. CDR3 sequence (DNA): TGTGCCAGCAGCTTATTATCTATTAAGGAGACCCAGTACTTC. Based on the CDR3 plus reference TRBV7-8 and TRBJ2-5, the full variable domain is GAGVSQSPRYKVAKRGQDVALRCDPISGHVSLFWYQQALGQGPEFLTYFQNEAQLDKSGLPSDRFFAERPEGSVSTLKIQRTQQEDSAVYLCASSLLSIKETQYFGPGTRLLVL.

This sequence joins TRBV27 and TRBJ1-1; D not resolved. In germline, CDR1 is MNHEY, CDR2 SMNVEV (reference sequence). Trimming took off 5 bases at V and 5 bases at J, with 15 bases between the two ends. The CDR3 loop spans 14 amino acids. CDR3 in DNA: TGTGCCAGCAGTGCCAGGAGCCCCTGGACTGAAGCTTTCTTT. Encoded protein: CASSARSPWTEAFF.

V is TRBV6-5 and J is TRBJ1-2; 7 positions match TRBD1. J gave up 5 bases and V 4 bases, and 7 bases lay outside the gene matches. Per the germline V gene, CDR1 is MNHEY and CDR2 is SVGAGI. The CDR3 contains 14 residues. The CDR3 region is CASSFRQGLYGYTF. The CDR3 DNA reads as TGTGCCAGCAGTTTCAGACAGGGCCTGTATGGCTACACCTTC.

The V call is TRBV14, the J call TRBJ2-1; weak D call: TRBD2 (6 bases). The CDR3 spans 14 residues. Trimming took 2 bases from V and 2 from J, leaving 7 bases between them. CDR1 and CDR2 from the germline V gene are SGHDN and FVKESK. CDR3: CASSQRTTYNEQFF. The CDR3 DNA reads as TGTGCCAGCAGCCAACGGACTACCTACAATGAGCAGTTCTTC.

CDR3 loop: CASRVNRDQETQYF. DNA for the CDR3: TGTGCCAGCAGGGTTAACAGAGACCAAGAGACCCAGTACTTC. The chain uses TRBV3-1 (or the pseudogene TRBV3-2) and TRBJ2-5; no definite D call. Deletions cut 6 bases from V and 0 bases from J, with 11 bases between. This CDR3 has 14 residues. CDR1 LGHDT and CDR2 YNNKEL come from the germline V gene (reference sequence).

The chain recombines TRBV3-1 (or the pseudogene TRBV3-2) with TRBJ1-1, with D perhaps TRBD1 (6 bases). V was clipped by 4 bases and J by 3 bases, with 21 bases between them. This CDR3 region has 17 residues. Germline V gene data show CDR1 as LGHDT and CDR2 as YNNKEL (reference sequence). Here the CDR3 DNA reads TGTGCCAGCAGCCCACCATGGTCAACGGGGGCACACACTGAAGCTTTCTTT. Protein sequence: CASSPPWSTGAHTEAFF.

This clone was observed once. J is TRBJ1-4 and V is TRBV3-1 (or the pseudogene TRBV3-2), with D perhaps TRBD1 (5 bases). CDR1 is LGHDT and CDR2 is YNNKEL in the germline V gene (reference sequence). Trimming shortened V by 1 base and J by 7 bases, and 7 bases separated the two germline ends. This CDR3 has 13 residues. The CDR3 DNA is TGTGCCAGCAGCCAAGGAGGGGTTGAAAAACTGTTTTTT. Amino acids: CASSQGGVEKLFF.

The chain links TRBV7-2 to TRBJ2-7, with a tentative D call TRBD2 (5 bases). V gave up 5 bases and J gave up 4 bases, with 12 bases separating them. The CDR3 length is 13 residues. CDR1 and CDR2 from the germline V gene are SGHTA and FQGNSA. CDR3 sequence: CASSLGSGYEQYF. In nucleotides, the CDR3 is TGTGCCAGCAGCCTGGGATCGGGGTACGAGCAGTACTTC.

The DNA for the CDR3 is TGTGCCAGCTCAAGACCCGGGACAGGTAATTTGCGAGATACGCAGTATTTT. Amino acid sequence: CASSRPGTGNLRDTQYF. The V and J genes are TRBV18 and TRBJ2-3; 8 bases align to TRBD1. Germline V gives CDR1 KGHSH, CDR2 LQKENI. The CDR3 totals 17 residues. Losses at the gene ends were 5 bases for V and 5 bases for J; bases not matched to a gene: 15.

V and J are TRBV29-1 and TRBJ1-3; D not certain. With 2 bases removed from V and 0 bases from J, the gap between germline ends came to 14 bases. This CDR3 comprises 16 residues. CDR1 and CDR2 from the germline V gene are SQVTM and ANQGSEA. The CDR3 loop is CSVESPEVISGNTIYF. CDR3 DNA: TGCAGCGTTGAAAGCCCGGAGGTCATCTCTGGAAACACCATATATTTT. The entire variable domain, with the rest obtained from reference TRBV29-1 and TRBJ1-3, is as follows: SAVISQKPSRDICQRGTSLTIQCQVDSQVTMMFWYRQQPGQSLTLIATANQGSEATYESGFVIDKFPISRPNLTFSTLTVSNMSPEDSSIYLCSVESPEVISGNTIYFGEGSWLTVV.